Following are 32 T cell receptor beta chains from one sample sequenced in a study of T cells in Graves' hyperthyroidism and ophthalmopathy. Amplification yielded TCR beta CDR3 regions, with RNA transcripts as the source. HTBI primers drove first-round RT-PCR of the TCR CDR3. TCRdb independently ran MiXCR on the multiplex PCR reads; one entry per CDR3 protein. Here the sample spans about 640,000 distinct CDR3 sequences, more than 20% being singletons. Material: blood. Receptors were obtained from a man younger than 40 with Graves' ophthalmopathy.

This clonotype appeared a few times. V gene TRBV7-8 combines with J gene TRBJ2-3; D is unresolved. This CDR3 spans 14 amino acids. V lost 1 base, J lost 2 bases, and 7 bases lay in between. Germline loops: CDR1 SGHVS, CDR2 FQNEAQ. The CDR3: CASSLEQLTDTQYF. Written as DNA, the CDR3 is TGTGCCAGCAGCTTAGAACAGCTCACAGATACGCAGTATTTT.

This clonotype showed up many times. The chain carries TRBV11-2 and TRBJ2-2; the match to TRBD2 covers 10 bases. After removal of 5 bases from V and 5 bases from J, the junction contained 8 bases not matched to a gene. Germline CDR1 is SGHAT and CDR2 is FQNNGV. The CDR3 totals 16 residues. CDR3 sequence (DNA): TGTGCCAGCAGCATTATTAGCGGGAGGAAAACCGGGGAGCTGTTTTTT. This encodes CASSIISGRKTGELFF.

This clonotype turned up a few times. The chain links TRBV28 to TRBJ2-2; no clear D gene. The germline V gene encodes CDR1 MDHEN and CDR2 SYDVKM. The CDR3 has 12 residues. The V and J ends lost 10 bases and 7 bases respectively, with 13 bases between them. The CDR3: CAISIGGGELFF. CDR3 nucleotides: TGTGCCATTTCGATAGGCGGCGGGGAGCTGTTTTTT.

CDR3 protein: CASSPSGTERTEAFF. The DNA of the CDR3 is TGTGCCAGTAGCCCCAGTGGGACGGAGCGCACTGAAGCTTTCTTT. The rearrangement links TRBV19 to TRBJ1-1; D may be TRBD1 (5 bases). The CDR3 has 15 amino acids. The V end lost 6 bases, the J end lost 4 bases, and 18 bases lay between the germline ends. Germline V gene sequence: CDR1 LNHDA, CDR2 SQIVND (reference sequence). The whole variable domain, remainder taken from reference TRBV19 and TRBJ1-1, is DGGITQSPKYLFRKEGQNVTLSCEQNLNHDAMYWYRQDPGQGLRLIYYSQIVNDFQKGDIAEGYSVSREKKESFPLTVTSAQKNPTAFYLCASSPSGTERTEAFFGQGTRLTVV.

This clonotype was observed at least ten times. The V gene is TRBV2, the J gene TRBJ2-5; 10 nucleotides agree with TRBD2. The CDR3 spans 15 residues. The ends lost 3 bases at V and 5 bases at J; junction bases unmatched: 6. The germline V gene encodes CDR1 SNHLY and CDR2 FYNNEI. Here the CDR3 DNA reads TGTGCCAGCAGTGATCCCCTAGCGGGAGTGGAGACCCAGTACTTC. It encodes CASSDPLAGVETQYF.

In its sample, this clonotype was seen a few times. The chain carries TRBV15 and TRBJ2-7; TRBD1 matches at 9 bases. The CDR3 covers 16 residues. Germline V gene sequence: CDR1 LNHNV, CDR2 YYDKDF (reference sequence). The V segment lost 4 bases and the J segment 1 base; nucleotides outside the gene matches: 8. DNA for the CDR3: TGTGCCACCAGCACTTTAACCGGGACAGGGTCCTACGAGCAGTACTTC. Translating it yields CATSTLTGTGSYEQYF.

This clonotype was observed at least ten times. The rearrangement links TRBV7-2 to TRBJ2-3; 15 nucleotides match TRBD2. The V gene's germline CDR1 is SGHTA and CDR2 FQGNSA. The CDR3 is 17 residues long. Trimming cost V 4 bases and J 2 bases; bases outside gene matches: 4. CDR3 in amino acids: CASSSGLAGGYTDTQYF. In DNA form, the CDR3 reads TGTGCCAGCAGCTCCGGACTAGCGGGAGGGTACACAGATACGCAGTATTTT.

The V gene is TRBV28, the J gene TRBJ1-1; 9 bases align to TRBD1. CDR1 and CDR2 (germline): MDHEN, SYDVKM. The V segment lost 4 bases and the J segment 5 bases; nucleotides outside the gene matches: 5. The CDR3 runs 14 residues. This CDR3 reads CASSSGGTGTEAFF. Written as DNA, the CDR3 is TGTGCCAGCAGTTCGGGCGGGACAGGGACTGAAGCTTTCTTT. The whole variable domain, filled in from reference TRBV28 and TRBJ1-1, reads DVKVTQSSRYLVKRTGEKVFLECVQDMDHENMFWYRQDPGLGLRLIYFSYDVKMKEKGDIPEGYSVSREKKERFSLILESASTNQTSMYLCASSSGGTGTEAFFGQGTRLTVV.

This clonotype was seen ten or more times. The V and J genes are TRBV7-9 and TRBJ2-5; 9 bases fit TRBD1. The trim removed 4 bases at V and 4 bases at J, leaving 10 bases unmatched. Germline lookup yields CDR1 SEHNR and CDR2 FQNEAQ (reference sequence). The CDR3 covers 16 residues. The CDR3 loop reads CASSSQTGGNAETQYF. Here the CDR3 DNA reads TGTGCCAGCAGCTCCCAGACAGGGGGGAACGCAGAGACCCAGTACTTC.

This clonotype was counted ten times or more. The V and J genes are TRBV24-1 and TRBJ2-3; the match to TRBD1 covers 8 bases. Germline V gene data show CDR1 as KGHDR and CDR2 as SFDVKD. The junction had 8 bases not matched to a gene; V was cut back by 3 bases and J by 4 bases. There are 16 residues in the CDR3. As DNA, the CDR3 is TGTGCCACCAGTGATGCGGACAGGGAGTCCGCAGATACGCAGTATTTT. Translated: CATSDADRESADTQYF.

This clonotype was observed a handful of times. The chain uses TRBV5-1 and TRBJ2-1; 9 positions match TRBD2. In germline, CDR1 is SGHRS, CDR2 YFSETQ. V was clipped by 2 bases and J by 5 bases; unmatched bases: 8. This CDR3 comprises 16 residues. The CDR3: CASSLLSGRKNNEQFF. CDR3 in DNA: TGCGCCAGCAGCTTACTCAGCGGGAGGAAAAACAATGAGCAGTTCTTC.

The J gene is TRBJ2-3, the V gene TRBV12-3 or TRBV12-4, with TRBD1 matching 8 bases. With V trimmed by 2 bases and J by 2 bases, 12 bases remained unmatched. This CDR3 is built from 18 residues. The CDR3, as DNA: TGTGCCAGCAGTTTAAACCTCAAACAGGGGGTAAACACAGATACGCAGTATTTT. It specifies CASSLNLKQGVNTDTQYF.

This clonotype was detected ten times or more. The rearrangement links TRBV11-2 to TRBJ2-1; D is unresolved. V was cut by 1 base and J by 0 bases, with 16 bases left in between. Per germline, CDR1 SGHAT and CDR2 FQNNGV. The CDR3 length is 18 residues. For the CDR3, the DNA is TGTGCCAGCAGCTTAGTTGGGCTAACACCGAGCTCCTACAATGAGCAGTTCTTC. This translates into CASSLVGLTPSSYNEQFF.

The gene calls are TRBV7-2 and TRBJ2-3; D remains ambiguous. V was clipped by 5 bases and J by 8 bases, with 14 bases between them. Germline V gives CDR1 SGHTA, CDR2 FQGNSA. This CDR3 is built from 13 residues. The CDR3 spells CASSAQELGTQYF. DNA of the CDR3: TGTGCCAGCAGCGCCCAGGAGCTGGGTACGCAGTATTTT.

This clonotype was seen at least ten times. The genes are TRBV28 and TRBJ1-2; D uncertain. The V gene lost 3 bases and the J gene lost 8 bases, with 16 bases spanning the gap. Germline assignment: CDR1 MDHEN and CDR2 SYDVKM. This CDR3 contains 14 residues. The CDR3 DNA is TGTGCCAGCAGTTTTTCACCGCAACGGAGAGGCTACACCTTC. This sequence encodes CASSFSPQRRGYTF.

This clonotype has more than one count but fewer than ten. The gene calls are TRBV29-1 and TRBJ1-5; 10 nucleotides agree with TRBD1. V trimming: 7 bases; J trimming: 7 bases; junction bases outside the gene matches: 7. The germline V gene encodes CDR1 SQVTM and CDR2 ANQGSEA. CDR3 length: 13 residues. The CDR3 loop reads CSAGTGDGQPQHF. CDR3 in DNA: TGCAGCGCCGGGACAGGGGATGGGCAGCCCCAGCATTTT.

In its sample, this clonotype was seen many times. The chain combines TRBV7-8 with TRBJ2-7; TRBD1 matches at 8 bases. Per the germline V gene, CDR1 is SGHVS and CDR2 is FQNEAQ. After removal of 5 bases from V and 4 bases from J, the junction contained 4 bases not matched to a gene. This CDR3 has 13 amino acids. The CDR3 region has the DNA TGTGCCAGCAGCATCGGACAGGGTTACGAGCAGTACTTC. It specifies CASSIGQGYEQYF. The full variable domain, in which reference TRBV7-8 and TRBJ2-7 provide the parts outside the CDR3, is GAGVSQSPRYKVAKRGQDVALRCDPISGHVSLFWYQQALGQGPEFLTYFQNEAQLDKSGLPSDRFFAERPEGSVSTLKIQRTQQEDSAVYLCASSIGQGYEQYFGPGTRLTVT.

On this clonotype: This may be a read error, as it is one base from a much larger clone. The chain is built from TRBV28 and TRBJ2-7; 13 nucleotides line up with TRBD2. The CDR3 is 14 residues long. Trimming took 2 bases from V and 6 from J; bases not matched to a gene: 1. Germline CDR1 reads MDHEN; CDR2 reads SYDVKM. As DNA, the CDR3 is TGTGCCAGCAGTTTAGGGACTAGCGGGACCGAGCAGTACTTC. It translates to CASSLGTSGTEQYF.

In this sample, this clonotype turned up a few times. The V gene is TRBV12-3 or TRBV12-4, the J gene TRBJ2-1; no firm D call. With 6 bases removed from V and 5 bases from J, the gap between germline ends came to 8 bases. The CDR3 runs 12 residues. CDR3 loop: CASRPANNEQFF. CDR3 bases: TGTGCCAGCAGACCCGCTAACAATGAGCAGTTCTTC.

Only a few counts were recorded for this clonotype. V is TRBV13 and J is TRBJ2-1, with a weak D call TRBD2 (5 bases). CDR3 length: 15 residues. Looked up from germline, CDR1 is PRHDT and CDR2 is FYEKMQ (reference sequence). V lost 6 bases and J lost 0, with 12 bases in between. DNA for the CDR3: TGTGCCAGCAGTACCCAGCGGAGCTCCTACAATGAGCAGTTCTTC. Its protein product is CASSTQRSSYNEQFF.

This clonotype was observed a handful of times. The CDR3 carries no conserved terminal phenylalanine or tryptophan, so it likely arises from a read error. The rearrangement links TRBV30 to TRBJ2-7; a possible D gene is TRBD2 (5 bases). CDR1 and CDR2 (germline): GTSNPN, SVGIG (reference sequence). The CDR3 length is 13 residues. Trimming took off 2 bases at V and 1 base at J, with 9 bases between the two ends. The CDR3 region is CAWSWTGSYEQYL. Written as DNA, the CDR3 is TGTGCCTGGAGTTGGACGGGATCCTACGAGCAGTACCTC.

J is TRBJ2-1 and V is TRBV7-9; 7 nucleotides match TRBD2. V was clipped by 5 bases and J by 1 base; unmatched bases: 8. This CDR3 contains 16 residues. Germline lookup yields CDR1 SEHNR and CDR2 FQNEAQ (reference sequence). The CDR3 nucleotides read TGTGCCAGCAGCCCAGAGCGGGGCCCGTCCTACAATGAGCAGTTCTTC. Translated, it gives CASSPERGPSYNEQFF. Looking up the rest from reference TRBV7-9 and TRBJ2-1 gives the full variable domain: DTGVSQNPRHKITKRGQNVTFRCDPISEHNRLYWYRQTLGQGPEFLTYFQNEAQLEKSRLLSDRFSAERPKGSFSTLEIQRTEQGDSAMYLCASSPERGPSYNEQFFGPGTRLTVL.

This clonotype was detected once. DNA of the CDR3: TGCAGTGCTAGTTTTGGTCAAGAGCAGTACTTC. Protein sequence: CSASFGQEQYF. The chain recombines TRBV20-1 with TRBJ2-7, with D uncertain. This CDR3 comprises 11 residues. V shed 3 bases and J shed 7 bases, with 10 bases lying between them. Germline V CDR1 and CDR2: DFQATT, SNEGSKA (reference sequence).

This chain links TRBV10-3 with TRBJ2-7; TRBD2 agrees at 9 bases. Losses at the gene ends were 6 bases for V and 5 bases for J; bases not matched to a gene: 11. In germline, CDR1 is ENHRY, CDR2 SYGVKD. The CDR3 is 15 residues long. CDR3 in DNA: TGTGCCATCAGCTCGCCCGGGACTAGCATCGACGAGCAGTACTTC. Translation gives CAISSPGTSIDEQYF.

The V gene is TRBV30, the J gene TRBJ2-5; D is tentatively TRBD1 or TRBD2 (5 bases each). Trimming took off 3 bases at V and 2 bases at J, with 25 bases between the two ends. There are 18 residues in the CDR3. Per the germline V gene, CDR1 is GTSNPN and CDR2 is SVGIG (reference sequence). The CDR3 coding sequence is TGTGCCTGGAGCCCCTTCCTCAGGGCCAGCGGAAAACAAGAGACCCAGTACTTC. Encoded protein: CAWSPFLRASGKQETQYF.

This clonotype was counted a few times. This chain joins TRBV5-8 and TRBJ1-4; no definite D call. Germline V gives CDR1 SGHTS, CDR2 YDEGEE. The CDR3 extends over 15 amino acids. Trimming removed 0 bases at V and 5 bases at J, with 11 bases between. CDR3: CASSLDSLENEKLFF. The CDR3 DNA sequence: TGTGCCAGCAGCTTGGACAGCCTTGAGAATGAAAAACTGTTTTTT.

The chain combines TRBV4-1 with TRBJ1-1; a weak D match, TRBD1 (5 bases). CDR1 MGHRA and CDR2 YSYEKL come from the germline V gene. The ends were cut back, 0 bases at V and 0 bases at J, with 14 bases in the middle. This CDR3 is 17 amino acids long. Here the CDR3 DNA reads TGCGCCAGCAGCCAAGATCCCTCAGGGAGCTTGAACACTGAAGCTTTCTTT. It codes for CASSQDPSGSLNTEAFF.

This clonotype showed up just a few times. CDR3 amino acids: CASSFTGGTYNEQFF. The CDR3 DNA is TGTGCCAGCAGCTTCACAGGGGGCACTTACAATGAGCAGTTCTTC. The chain couples TRBV7-6 to TRBJ2-1; TRBD1 aligns across 9 bases. Losses at the gene ends were 3 bases for V and 4 bases for J; bases not matched to a gene: 4. CDR3 length: 15 residues. Germline V gene lookup returns CDR1 SGHVS and CDR2 FNYEAQ.

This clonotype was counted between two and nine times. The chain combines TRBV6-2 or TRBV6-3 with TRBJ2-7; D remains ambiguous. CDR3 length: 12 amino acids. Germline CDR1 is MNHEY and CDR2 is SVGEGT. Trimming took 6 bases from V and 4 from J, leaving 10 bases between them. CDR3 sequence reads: CASSLERYEQYF. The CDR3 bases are TGTGCCAGCAGCCTCGAACGGTACGAGCAGTACTTC.

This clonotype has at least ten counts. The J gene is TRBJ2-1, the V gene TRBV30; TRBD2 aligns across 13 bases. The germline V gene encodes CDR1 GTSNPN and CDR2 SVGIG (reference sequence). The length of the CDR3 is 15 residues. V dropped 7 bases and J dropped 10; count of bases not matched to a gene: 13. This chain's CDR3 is CAYPLLAGGKGEQFF. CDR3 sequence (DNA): TGTGCCTACCCCCTACTAGCGGGAGGGAAGGGAGAGCAGTTCTTC.

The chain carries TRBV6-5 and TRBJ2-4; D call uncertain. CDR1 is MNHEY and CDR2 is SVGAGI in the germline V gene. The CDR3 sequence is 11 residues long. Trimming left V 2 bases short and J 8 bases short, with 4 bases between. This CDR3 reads CASSYGDIQYF. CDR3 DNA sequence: TGTGCCAGCAGTTACGGGGACATTCAGTACTTC.

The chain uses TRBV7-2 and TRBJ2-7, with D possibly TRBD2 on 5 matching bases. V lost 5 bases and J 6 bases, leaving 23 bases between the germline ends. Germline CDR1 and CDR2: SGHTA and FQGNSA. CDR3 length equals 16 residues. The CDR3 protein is CASSRGWTALSGEQYF. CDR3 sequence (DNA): TGTGCCAGCAGCCGCGGGTGGACCGCCCTCTCCGGCGAGCAGTACTTC.